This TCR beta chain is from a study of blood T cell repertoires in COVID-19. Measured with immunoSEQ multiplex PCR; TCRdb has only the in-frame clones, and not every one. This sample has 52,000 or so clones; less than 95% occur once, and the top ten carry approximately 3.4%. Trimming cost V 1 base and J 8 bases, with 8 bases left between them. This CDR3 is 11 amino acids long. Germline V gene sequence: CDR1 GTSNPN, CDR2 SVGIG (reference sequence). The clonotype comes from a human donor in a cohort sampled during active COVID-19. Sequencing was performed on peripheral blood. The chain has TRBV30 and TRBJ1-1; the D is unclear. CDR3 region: CAWSGGIEAFF. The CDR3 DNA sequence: TGTGCCTGGAGTGGAGGGATAGAAGCTTTCTTT.